Each of the 20 T cell receptor beta chains below was sequenced from the same sample in a study of shared clonotypes between healthy human individuals. Assay: immunoSEQ multiplex PCR; the TCRdb copy retains only in-frame clones and omits some. Among over 2 million clones, about 94% were seen once, and the ten largest hold about 1.1%. Naivety among CD8 cells was defined by CD45RO negativity and positive CCR7 selection, thereby excluding terminally differentiated effector memory CD45RA+ cells. Source material: naive CD8+ T cells sorted from blood. The receptors stem from a man aged 18-30 years in good health.

This rearrangement joins TRBV2 to TRBJ1-6; maybe TRBD1 (5 bases). The germline V and J ends were trimmed by 2 bases and 2 bases, with 7 bases remaining between them. This CDR3 contains 15 residues. Germline V CDR1 and CDR2: SNHLY, FYNNEI. The chain's CDR3 is CASSESTAYNSPLHF. CDR3 in DNA: TGTGCCAGCAGTGAATCGACAGCCTATAATTCACCCCTCCACTTT. The whole variable domain, filled in from reference TRBV2 and TRBJ1-6, reads EPEVTQTPSHQVTQMGQEVILRCVPISNHLYFYWYRQILGQKVEFLVSFYNNEISEKSEIFDDQFSVERPDGSNFTLKIRSTKLEDSAMYFCASSESTAYNSPLHFGNGTRLTVT.

Worth noting for this clone: Other DNA sequences within the sample encode an identical CDR3. CDR3 amino acids: CASSWGGSYEQYF. The CDR3, as DNA: TGTGCCAGCAGCTGGGGGGGCTCCTACGAGCAGTACTTC. The genes are TRBV5-6 and TRBJ2-7; 7 bases agree with TRBD2. The trim removed 3 bases at V and 0 bases at J, leaving 0 bases unmatched. Germline assignment: CDR1 SGHDT and CDR2 YYEEEE. The CDR3 consists of 13 residues.

The V gene is TRBV19, the J gene TRBJ1-2, with D maybe TRBD1 (6 bases). The CDR3 totals 13 residues. Trimming took 6 bases from V and 8 from J, leaving 16 bases between them. CDR1 and CDR2 from the germline V gene are LNHDA and SQIVND (reference sequence). The CDR3 reads CASRVDSRLGYTF. CDR3 DNA sequence: TGTGCCAGTAGAGTGGACAGCCGCCTAGGCTACACCTTC.

The chain carries TRBV6-5 and TRBJ1-1; D is unclear. Germline CDR1 MNHEY, CDR2 SVGAGI. V was shortened by 4 bases and J by 7 bases, with 13 bases between the two germline ends. The CDR3 loop spans 13 amino acids. This CDR3 is CASSSDSGYEAFF. For the CDR3, the DNA is TGTGCCAGCAGTTCGGACTCGGGTTATGAAGCTTTCTTT.

The rearrangement joins TRBV10-3 to TRBJ2-5; tentative D call: TRBD2 (6 bases). Trimming took off 6 bases at V and 1 base at J, with 9 bases between the two ends. The CDR3 spans 13 residues. The germline gives CDR1 ENHRY, CDR2 SYGVKD. CDR3 sequence (DNA): TGTGCCATCAGGGACTACACCCAAGAGACCCAGTACTTC. Translated, it gives CAIRDYTQETQYF.

The CDR3 region has the DNA TGTGCCAGCAGTTTAGGGGCAGGGGGCGACACTGAAGCTTTCTTT. As protein: CASSLGAGGDTEAFF. The chain uses TRBV27 and TRBJ1-1; 8 bases match TRBD1. CDR3 length: 15 amino acids. Trimming removed 2 bases from V and 3 bases from J; junction bases left unmatched: 5. Looked up from germline, CDR1 is MNHEY and CDR2 is SMNVEV (reference sequence).

The rearrangement links TRBV2 to TRBJ1-5; the D gene is possibly TRBD1 (6 bases). The CDR3 is 14 residues long. Deletions cut 0 bases from V and 5 bases from J, with 8 bases between. The V gene's germline CDR1 is SNHLY and CDR2 FYNNEI. The CDR3 region has the DNA TGTGCCAGCAGTGAAGCATCAGGGGATCAGCCCCAGCATTTT. Its protein is CASSEASGDQPQHF.

The J gene is TRBJ1-5, the V gene TRBV29-1; the D gene is possibly TRBD1 (5 bases). This CDR3 contains 15 residues. V lost 7 bases, J lost 4 bases, and 20 bases lay in between. Per the germline V gene, CDR1 is SQVTM and CDR2 is ANQGSEA. In DNA form, the CDR3 reads TGCAGCGCCCCCACACAGACTGGGGGGAATCAGCCCCAGCATTTT. This encodes CSAPTQTGGNQPQHF.

The V call is TRBV4-2, the J call TRBJ2-7, with 8 positions matching TRBD1. The length of the CDR3 is 18 residues. The V gene's germline CDR1 is LGHNA and CDR2 YNFKEQ. The ends lost 4 bases at V and 3 bases at J; junction bases unmatched: 17. The CDR3 loop is CASSLSDRGFEGNYEQYF. For the CDR3, the DNA is TGTGCCAGCAGCCTGTCCGACAGGGGATTTGAAGGGAACTACGAGCAGTACTTC.

In this sample, this clone turned up once. The CDR3 DNA is TGTGCCAGCAGCCCCGGGGACGGCACAGATACGCAGTATTTT. Translating it yields CASSPGDGTDTQYF. J is TRBJ2-3 and V is TRBV7-8; TRBD1 or TRBD2 may be the D gene (5 bases each). Looked up from germline, CDR1 is SGHVS and CDR2 is FQNEAQ. CDR3 size: 14 residues. V lost 5 bases and J lost 1, with 10 bases in between.

Here the CDR3 reads CASSLALAGVGGSQYF. CDR3 DNA: TGTGCCAGCAGCTTAGCACTAGCGGGGGTCGGTGGGTCCCAGTACTTC. The genes are TRBV13 and TRBJ2-5; TRBD2 matches 11 bases. CDR3 length: 16 amino acids. Losses at the gene ends were 1 base for V and 9 bases for J; bases not matched to a gene: 10. Germline CDR1 reads PRHDT; CDR2 reads FYEKMQ (reference sequence).

The chain is built from TRBV7-8 and TRBJ2-1; TRBD1 matches 8 bases. V lost 2 bases and J lost 7; bases outside the gene matches: 4. CDR1 and CDR2 (germline): SGHVS, FQNEAQ. The CDR3 has 14 residues. In nucleotides, the CDR3 is TGTGCCAGCAGCTTACAGGGGGCGCTTAATGAGCAGTTCTTC. It is translated as CASSLQGALNEQFF.

V usage is TRBV6-1 and J usage is TRBJ1-2; no clear D. The germline V and J ends were trimmed by 7 bases and 0 bases, with 15 bases remaining between them. This CDR3 is 15 amino acids long. Per germline, CDR1 MNHNS and CDR2 SASEGT. The CDR3 nucleotides read TGTGCCAGCACCCCGAGGGTCGAGGCTAACTATGGCTACACCTTC. Its protein is CASTPRVEANYGYTF.

The chain couples TRBV28 to TRBJ2-5; TRBD2 might be the D (6 bases). Germline-derived CDR1 and CDR2 are MDHEN and SYDVKM. Trimming took off 8 bases at V and 4 bases at J, with 20 bases between the two ends. The CDR3 length is 15 residues. The CDR3 region is CASSPMAGNAETQYF. The CDR3 region has the DNA TGTGCCAGCTCACCAATGGCGGGGAACGCAGAGACCCAGTACTTC.

The rearrangement links TRBV19 to TRBJ1-5; D call uncertain. Trimming cost V 1 base and J 0 bases, with 10 bases left between them. Per the germline V gene, CDR1 is LNHDA and CDR2 is SQIVND (reference sequence). This CDR3 spans 16 amino acids. This CDR3 is CASSIVSDYSNQPQHF. In DNA, the CDR3 is TGTGCCAGTAGTATAGTGTCCGACTATAGCAATCAGCCCCAGCATTTT.

The rearrangement links TRBV7-9 to TRBJ2-7, with D maybe TRBD1 (6 bases). The CDR3 runs to 15 residues. The V gene lost 4 bases and the J gene lost 2 bases, with 15 bases spanning the gap. The germline V gene has CDR1 SEHNR and CDR2 FQNEAQ (reference sequence). The CDR3 protein is CASSSSGTRTYEQYF. CDR3 in DNA: TGTGCCAGCAGCTCGTCCGGGACACGCACCTACGAGCAGTACTTC.

V usage is TRBV6-4 and J usage is TRBJ2-1; TRBD2 might be the D (5 bases). Germline CDR1 reads MRHNA; CDR2 reads SNTAGT. The CDR3 runs 16 residues. Between the trimmed V and J ends, which lost 6 bases and 4 bases, there was a span of 19 bases. The CDR3 loop reads CASSDPFWTGYNEQFF. The CDR3 DNA is TGTGCCAGCAGCGATCCGTTTTGGACGGGATACAATGAGCAGTTCTTC.

The chain joins TRBV30 to TRBJ2-7; D call uncertain. Between the trimmed V and J ends, which lost 3 bases and 3 bases, there was a span of 15 bases. Germline V lookup: CDR1 GTSNPN, CDR2 SVGIG (reference sequence). The CDR3 totals 14 residues. In nucleotides, the CDR3 is TGTGCCTGGAGCCTCAGAGAGGTCGACTACGAGCAGTACTTC. Its translation: CAWSLREVDYEQYF.

This clone was detected only once. The chain carries TRBV7-9 and TRBJ2-2, with a weak D call TRBD1 (6 bases). Germline CDR1 reads SEHNR; CDR2 reads FQNEAQ (reference sequence). Trimming removed 4 bases at V and 2 bases at J, with 14 bases between. This CDR3 contains 16 residues. The CDR3 reads CASSSGHFPNTGELFF. As DNA, the CDR3 is TGTGCCAGCAGCTCGGGACACTTCCCTAACACCGGGGAGCTGTTTTTT. Full variable domain (remainder filled in from reference TRBV7-9 and TRBJ2-2): DTGVSQNPRHKITKRGQNVTFRCDPISEHNRLYWYRQTLGQGPEFLTYFQNEAQLEKSRLLSDRFSAERPKGSFSTLEIQRTEQGDSAMYLCASSSGHFPNTGELFFGEGSRLTVL.

The rearrangement links TRBV4-1 to TRBJ1-5, with D possibly TRBD1 on 5 matching bases. The CDR3 runs to 14 residues. Trimming took 1 base from V and 5 from J, leaving 9 bases between them. Germline V gene lookup returns CDR1 MGHRA and CDR2 YSYEKL. CDR3 loop: CASSQGQHDQPQHF. Here the CDR3 DNA reads TGCGCCAGCAGCCAAGGACAGCACGATCAGCCCCAGCATTTT.